This TCR beta chain emerged from a study of T cell responses to AZD1222 COVID-19 vaccine. Study results and limitations: An increase in Spike-specific TCR breadth and depth was observed after two AZD1222 doses. Repertoire sampling was restricted to post-peak T cell response timepoints. Most donors were white British and more were female, and clonal diversity was possibly underestimated.

Germline V gives CDR1 SGHNT, CDR2 YYREEE (reference sequence). The V gene lost 0 bases and the J gene lost 5 bases, with 10 bases spanning the gap. The CDR3 runs to 14 residues. Clones were sequenced by immunoSEQ multiplex PCR, and TCRdb holds only the in-frame ones, with some missing. The sample includes about 72,000 clones, roughly nine tenths of them seen just once. Points on this clone: The antigen is unknown.

This clonotype was obtained from an adult who received the AZD1222 COVID-19 vaccine. The sample consisted of peripheral blood, taken 28 days after the second AZD1222 dose. This chain links TRBV5-4 with TRBJ2-3; weak D call: TRBD2 (5 bases). CDR3 in amino acids: CASSLAWERDTQYF. The CDR3 coding sequence is TGTGCCAGCAGCTTGGCGTGGGAGAGAGATACGCAGTATTTT. Full variable domain (outside the CDR3, taken from reference TRBV5-4 and TRBJ2-3): ETGVTQSPTHLIKTRGQQVTLRCSSQSGHNTVSWYQQALGQGPQFIFQYYREEENGRGNFPPRFSGLQFPNYSSELNVNALELDDSALYLCASSLAWERDTQYFGPGTRLTVL.